This record concerns one TCR beta chain sequence. Its target antigen remains unknown. Per-base quality was not reported, and no clone a single base away is much larger than it. The record originates from a study of blood T cell repertoires in COVID-19 (TCRdb year 2020). Context from the whole study: The collaborator samples originated in the United States, Italy and Spain and spanned the acute and convalescent phases of COVID-19. The material from the prospective study consisted of cDNA or gDNA derived from T cells, B-cell-depleted T cells, or PBMCs. Subjects who had been exposed to COVID-19, were actively infected with it, or had recovered from it provided the deeply sampled blood TCRbeta repertoires that made up the dataset. The repertoires were released in a freely available public database intended as a resource for research on the immune response to SARS-CoV-2. The samples were drawn from the first 160 participants of the ongoing ImmuneRACE study and from over a thousand subjects provided by 6 global collaborators. Nearly every sample came with metadata listing a de-identified subject ID, COVID-19 status, age in years and sex. Where HLA class I and class II types were available, the types were taken from metadata supplied by the sample provider, not from assay-based typing.

At the junction V is shortened by 5 bases and J by 4 bases, with 18 bases in between. The germline V gene (reference sequence) sets CDR1 to PRHDT and CDR2 to FYEKMQ. There are 15 amino acids in the CDR3, from cysteine to phenylalanine inclusive. Left in the record is the CDR3 DNA by itself, 45 bases read in frame from the first base. Each collaborating institution followed its own protocols to collect whole blood in K2EDTA tubes. For TCRbeta analysis, collaborators shipped samples as frozen whole blood, isolated PBMCs, or DNA extracted from either of those sample types. General study outcomes and caveats: The amount of clinical and demographic metadata varied by source and participant and was provided uncurated.

TCRbeta CDR3 regions were amplified from genomic DNA by means of the immunoSEQ Assay, a bias-controlled multiplex PCR. The paper's data handling went like this. Nucleated cell counts per sample were estimated from amplification of reference gene primers within the assay. To quantify the absolute abundance of each unique TCRbeta CDR3 rearrangement, sequence reads were collapsed and filtered. For each sample, productive Simpson clonality was calculated by taking the square root of Simpson's diversity index across productive rearrangements. Held by TCRdb, this immuneACCESS table contains in-frame sequences only and omits some clones. Under half of the omission traces to an unresolved V gene where checked; the cause of the rest is unknown. The V and J calls and clone size come from that table; D and trimming were worked out from the DNA. Here the sample has some 140,000 clones; over 60% occur a single time. Around 13% of the sample belongs to the ten largest clones.

This clonotype was sampled from an elderly man with acute or convalescent COVID-19. This chain is built from TRBV13 and TRBJ2-7, and possibly TRBD1, on 5 matching bases. Sequences were obtained from peripheral blood. DNA sequence: TGTGCCAGCAGCGCGATCACAGGATCCTTTTACGAGCAGTACTTC. The translation is CASSAITGSFYEQYF.